Reported below is one TCR beta chain. This clone was detected a few times. The antigen it recognizes is unknown. The record has no base qualities; no much larger clone is one base away. These data originate in a study of blood T cell repertoires in COVID-19 (TCRdb year 2020). About the investigation overall: Samples covering the acute and convalescent phases of COVID-19 were provided by collaborators in the United States, Italy and Spain. The material from the prospective study consisted of cDNA or gDNA derived from T cells, B-cell-depleted T cells, or PBMCs. The dataset comprised deeply sampled blood TCRbeta repertoires from subjects exposed to, actively infected with, or recovered from COVID-19. The repertoires were released in a freely available public database intended as a resource for research on the immune response to SARS-CoV-2. Samples came from the ongoing ImmuneRACE study (first 160 participants) plus 1,254 subjects from 6 global collaborators. The sample metadata nearly always contained a de-identified subject ID, COVID-19 status, age in years and sex. HLA class I and class II types, where available, came from metadata supplied by the sample provider rather than from assay-based typing. The paper's findings and limits, for the study overall: Clinical and demographic metadata were provided uncurated, with the amount varying by source and participant.

In the prospective study, participants were about 18 to 95 years old, resided in around 25 geographic areas of the United States, and were enrolled through a virtual design. In the prospective study, participants were assigned to cohorts based on the clinical history participants reported in a screening survey and a study questionnaire. A participant counted as exposed if, within 2 weeks of entering the study, that participant had been in contact with someone who had a PCR-confirmed or clinician-diagnosed COVID-19 case. In the prospective study, mobile phlebotomists collected whole blood, serum and a nasopharyngeal or oropharyngeal swab from each participant. Over an approximately 2-month period, participants in the prospective study had the option of providing additional blood draws and questionnaires. Before DNA extraction, prospective study blood samples were shipped either frozen or at room temperature.

CDR1 and CDR2 are drawn from the germline V gene: MDHEN, SYDVKM. Clipping removes 5 bases from V and 4 bases from J, with 3 as the unmatched junction base count. Its CDR3 holds 14 amino acids, cysteine through phenylalanine. The entry retains the CDR3 DNA only, 42 bases that are in frame from base 1. TCRbeta CDR3 regions were amplified from genomic DNA using the immunoSEQ Assay, a bias-controlled multiplex PCR. The authors' analysis ran thus. Within the assay, amplification of reference gene primers was used to estimate how many nucleated cells each sample contained. To quantify the absolute abundance of each unique TCRbeta CDR3 rearrangement, sequence reads were collapsed and filtered. For each sample, productive Simpson clonality was calculated as the square root of Simpson's diversity index over productive rearrangements. TCRdb stores this immuneACCESS table with in-frame sequences only. Part of the clones is absent; in the studies checked, under half of the shortfall reflects unresolved V genes, and no reason is known for the rest. V, J and clone size derive from that table, while D and trimming were established from the DNA sequence. The sample table shows about 140,000 clones, and under 85% are seen once. The ten largest make up approximately 1.6% of the sample.

This clonotype was sampled from a woman aged 18-29 years who had been exposed to COVID-19. Sequencing was done on a sample of PBMCs or T cells enriched from blood (not recorded which). The chain uses TRBV28 and TRBJ2-2; TRBD2 aligns with 8 central bases. The nucleotides are TGTGCCAGCAGTCTGGGGACTAGCACCGGGGAGCTGTTTTTT. Its translation reads: CASSLGTSTGELFF.